This TCR beta chain was identified in a study of CD8 T cells in Susac syndrome (dated by TCRdb to the late 2010s). Study-level background: Of the Susac syndrome patients who were sequenced, five or six had clinically active disease and roughly eight were in clinical remission. At blood withdrawal, Susac syndrome patients were therapy-naive, treated with corticosteroids (with IVIg additionally given to some), or treated with IVIg alone. Whether CD8+ T cell activation and differentiation in Susac syndrome was antigen driven was tested using repertoire sequencing. Broader findings and caveats from the paper: In the CD4+ T cell repertoire of Susac syndrome patients, clonal expansion was not detected. The study acknowledged that relatively few individuals were included in the TCR sequencing and HLA analysis.

RNA was extracted using the RNeasy kit, and roughly 0.5 to 1 microgram was reverse transcribed with random hexamers. The immunoSEQ multiplex PCR assay, which covers 54 Vbeta and 13 Jbeta segments, was used to amplify TCR beta CDR3 regions. PCR amplification bias was corrected by using a synthetic template baseline for primer optimization and computational correction. The source study handled its data this way. Reads were annotated to V, D and J genes per IMGT and analyzed with immunoSEQ Analyzer, keeping only productive sequences. Clonality was calculated as one minus the Shannon entropy normalized by log2 of the number of productive unique sequences. For each patient and control, public and private clones were evaluated within the 100 most prevalent clones. A clone was defined as Susac-specific if it was absent from the healthy and MS cohorts, from 1052 published viral clones and from other ImmuneACCESS disease sequences. TCRdb ran its own pipeline on the public reads, namely fastp trimming at Q25 and MiXCR clone calling, and kept in-frame beta chains. CDR3 protein sequences are deduplicated, and each keeps its most common genes and DNA. The V and J calls and clone size come from TCRdb's table, not from the authors' own analysis. For this sample there are hundreds of thousands of distinct CDR3 sequences; about 94% appear just once. 0.15% to 0.2% of the sample is taken by the ten largest.

Peripheral blood CD8+ and CD4+ T cells from healthy donors, Susac syndrome patients and multiple sclerosis patients were profiled by high-throughput TCR beta sequencing. Susac syndrome patients met recently defined diagnostic criteria for definite or probable disease. CD8+ TEMRA cells were enriched by FACS, while bulk CD8+ and CD4+ T cells were purified by magnetic negative isolation. Blood was collected in EDTA tubes and processed within 24 hours, with PBMCs isolated through density gradient centrifugation. PBMCs destined for TCR sequencing were cryopreserved in liquid nitrogen and later thawed in a 37 °C water bath. A purity of at least 90% was achieved for sorted or isolated CD4+, CD8+ and CD8+ TEMRA cells. Regarding this clonotype: The antigen this receptor binds is unknown. Per-base qualities were not stored, and no clone one base away is much larger.

At the junction V is shortened by 3 bases and J by 5 bases, with 17 bases in between. The CDR3 spans 16 residues, from the cysteine through the phenylalanine. Only the CDR3 part of the read is kept: 48 bases, read in frame from the first base. CDR1 and CDR2, per the germline V gene, are MDHEN and SYDVKM. The sequence joins TRBV28 to TRBJ1-3; TRBD1 is perhaps the D gene, given 5 matching bases. The origin of this receptor is a human donor with Susac syndrome. The sample consisted of CD4+ T cells from PBMCs. This receptor has the CDR3 CASSLGDGVLRNTIYF. The sequenced DNA: TGTGCCAGCAGTTTGGGGGACGGCGTTTTGCGAAACACCATATATTTT.